These T cell receptor beta chains were read from a single sample in a study of blood T cell repertoires in COVID-19. Using immunoSEQ multiplex PCR, the repertoire was profiled, and TCRdb retains in-frame clones only, with some absent. The table includes tens of thousands of clones, 84% detected once. The sequencing sample was made of peripheral blood. These TCRs come from a man in his sixties with acute or convalescent COVID-19. The CDR3 runs from the conserved cysteine through the conserved F or W. The order of the fields is J gene, V gene, D gene, CDR3 protein, CDR3 DNA. D genes are given only for firm matches.

TRBJ2-7 TRBV9 TRBD1 CASSGTPGQGYEQYF TGTGCCAGCAGCGGGACCCCGGGACAGGGCTACGAGCAGTACTTC
TRBJ2-3 TRBV7-3 TRBD2 CASSPLGGNTDTQYF TGTGCCAGCAGCCCCCTGGGGGGGAACACAGATACGCAGTATTTT
TRBJ2-4 TRBV2 TRBD2 CASSRTSGAAKNIQYF TGTGCCAGCAGTCGGACTAGCGGGGCCGCCAAAAACATTCAGTACTTC
TRBJ2-1 TRBV3-1/TRBV3-2 TRBD2 CASSSTSGGADEQFF TGTGCCAGCAGCTCGACTAGCGGGGGGGCCGATGAGCAGTTCTTC
TRBJ2-3 TRBV11-2 NA CASKGYATDTQYF TGTGCCAGCAAGGGGTATGCTACAGATACGCAGTATTTT
TRBJ1-5 TRBV5-5 NA CASSMASQGQPQHF TGTGCCAGCAGTATGGCTAGTCAGGGTCAGCCCCAGCATTTT
TRBJ2-7 TRBV6-2/TRBV6-3 NA CASSPTGTPGRRYEQYF TGTGCCAGCAGCCCTACCGGGACTCCAGGTAGGAGGTACGAGCAGTACTTC
TRBJ1-1 TRBV2 NA CASRVSGNTEAFF TGTGCCAGCAGGGTGTCAGGAAACACTGAAGCTTTCTTT
TRBJ1-3 TRBV5-1 TRBD1 CASSLTGTLSGNTIYF TGCGCCAGCAGCCTGACAGGGACCCTCTCTGGAAACACCATATATTTT
TRBJ2-7 TRBV7-8 TRBD1 CASSLSTGGTYEQYF TGTGCCAGCAGCTTAAGTACAGGGGGGACCTACGAGCAGTACTTC
TRBJ2-7 TRBV6-5 TRBD1 CASSRPGGNSYEQYF TGTGCCAGCAGCCGGCCAGGGGGCAACTCCTACGAGCAGTACTTC
TRBJ2-1 TRBV9 TRBD1 CASSPDAIEDRGYNEQFF TGTGCCAGCAGCCCCGACGCTATAGAGGACAGGGGCTACAATGAGCAGTTCTTC
TRBJ1-4 TRBV5-1 NA CASYETNEKLFF TGCGCCAGCTATGAGACTAATGAAAAACTGTTTTTT
TRBJ1-2 TRBV7-8 TRBD1 CASSFRTGGGYGYTF TGTGCCAGCAGCTTTCGAACAGGGGGCGGGTATGGCTACACCTTC
TRBJ1-2 TRBV5-1 NA CASRITLLGEGAAYGYTF TGCGCCAGCAGGATAACGCTTCTGGGGGAGGGCGCGGCCTATGGCTACACCTTC
TRBJ1-1 TRBV6-2/TRBV6-3 TRBD1 CASSFGTGRNTEAFF TGTGCCAGCAGTTTCGGGACAGGGAGAAATACTGAAGCTTTCTTT
TRBJ2-5 TRBV5-5 TRBD1 CASSLGQVQETQYF TGTGCCAGCAGCCTAGGACAGGTTCAAGAGACCCAGTACTTC